The 16 T cell receptor beta chains in this list originate from one sample, sequenced in a study of OX40 agonist ivuxolimab in advanced cancers. Produced via immunoSEQ multiplex PCR; TCRdb's table is partial and in-frame only. The sample lists about 150,000 clones, 90% to 95% occurring once. The sequenced sample was CD4+ or CD8+ T cells sorted from blood, obtained in a trial of the OX40 agonist ivuxolimab. These receptors were taken from an adult with an advanced solid tumor such as melanoma, head and neck, liver or kidney cancer.

To note about this clone: Mismatch with germline at one junction end may stem from a read error. The J gene is TRBJ2-3, the V gene TRBV4-1; D is ambiguous. Germline CDR1 is MGHRA and CDR2 is YSYEKL. The CDR3 covers 13 residues. CDR3 amino acids: CASSKDMRDTQYF. The CDR3 DNA is TGCGCCAGCAGCAAAGATATGAGGGATACGCAGTATTTT.

V is TRBV7-8 and J is TRBJ2-7; 7 bases map to TRBD2. Germline V CDR1 and CDR2: SGHVS, FQNEAQ. CDR3 length: 15 residues. Germline trimming cut 0 bases from V and 0 bases from J; bases unmatched to any gene: 2. The CDR3: CASSLAGGGSYEQYF. CDR3 in DNA: TGTGCCAGCAGCTTAGCGGGGGGGGGCTCCTACGAGCAGTACTTC.

The V and J genes are TRBV6-5 and TRBJ1-5; 9 bases match TRBD1. The CDR3 consists of 13 residues. V shed 6 bases and J 11 bases; nucleotides not matched to a gene: 8. Germline-derived CDR1 and CDR2 are MNHEY and SVGAGI. CDR3 loop: CASSTGGARSQHF. In nucleotides, the CDR3 is TGTGCCAGCAGCACAGGGGGCGCGAGGTCCCAGCATTTT.

This rearrangement joins TRBV28 to TRBJ1-6; tentative D call: TRBD1 (6 bases). Germline V CDR1 and CDR2: MDHEN, SYDVKM. There are 18 residues in the CDR3. V lost 5 bases to trimming and J lost 7 bases, with 24 bases between them. The CDR3 sequence: CASSPGDWGASPNSPLHF. The CDR3 bases are TGTGCCAGCAGTCCAGGGGACTGGGGGGCGTCTCCCAATTCACCCCTCCACTTT.

This chain uses TRBV4-3 with TRBJ2-1; 9 nucleotides agree with TRBD2. Germline V gives CDR1 LGHNA, CDR2 YSLEER. This CDR3 region has 16 residues. With 0 bases clipped from V and 9 bases from J, the junction kept 9 bases outside the gene matches. The CDR3 sequence: CASSQDVPSGTGEQFF. As DNA, the CDR3 is TGCGCCAGCAGCCAAGATGTCCCTAGCGGGACGGGTGAGCAGTTCTTC.

The chain carries TRBV7-9 and TRBJ1-1; D possibly corresponds to TRBD1 (5 bases). Germline CDR1 reads SEHNR; CDR2 reads FQNEAQ (reference sequence). This CDR3 has 17 amino acids. Trimming stripped 3 bases from V and 0 bases from J, with 17 bases between. The CDR3 coding sequence is TGTGCCAGCAGCTTGGGGGACGGGAGAGGCGTGAACACTGAAGCTTTCTTT. Its translation is CASSLGDGRGVNTEAFF.

This clone was observed a handful of times. The chain uses TRBV7-6 and TRBJ1-2; no firm D call. With 5 bases removed from V and 8 bases from J, the gap between germline ends came to 21 bases. CDR1 and CDR2 from the germline V gene are SGHVS and FNYEAQ. This CDR3 spans 15 amino acids. The CDR3: CASSLSPSGPGGYTF. Here the CDR3 DNA reads TGTGCCAGCAGCCTAAGCCCCTCTGGGCCCGGGGGCTACACCTTC.

This clone was seen a handful of times. The chain links TRBV6-6 to TRBJ2-1; 16 bases match TRBD2. In germline, CDR1 is MNHNY, CDR2 SVGAGI (reference sequence). CDR3 size: 16 residues. After removal of 6 bases from V and 8 bases from J, the junction contained 7 bases not matched to a gene. This CDR3 reads CASRQGTSGRDHEQFF. The DNA for the CDR3 is TGTGCCAGCAGACAAGGGACTAGCGGGAGGGACCATGAGCAGTTCTTC.

The genes are TRBV28 and TRBJ2-4, with D possibly TRBD2 on 6 matching bases. Germline V gives CDR1 MDHEN, CDR2 SYDVKM. The V end was cut by 4 bases, the J end by 4 bases, with 14 bases between. The CDR3 contains 15 residues. CDR3 sequence: CASSSAGGIKNIQYF. CDR3 nucleotide sequence: TGTGCCAGCAGTTCGGCGGGCGGGATTAAAAACATTCAGTACTTC.

The V gene is TRBV5-5, the J gene TRBJ1-1; D is unclear. V lost 2 bases, J lost 4 bases, and 15 bases lay in between. Germline V CDR1 and CDR2: SGHKS, YYEKEE (reference sequence). The CDR3 is 15 residues long. The CDR3 sequence is CASSLLVNPGTEAFF. The CDR3 DNA reads TGTGCCAGCAGCTTACTAGTGAACCCGGGCACTGAAGCTTTCTTT.

V is TRBV30 and J is TRBJ2-6; D is perhaps TRBD1 (5 bases). Germline loops: CDR1 GTSNPN, CDR2 SVGIG (reference sequence). This CDR3 has 16 residues. The V gene lost 0 bases and the J gene lost 2 bases, with 11 bases spanning the gap. Here the CDR3 DNA reads TGTGCCTGGAGTGTACTTTTGACAGCTGGGGCCAACGTCCTGACTTTC. As protein: CAWSVLLTAGANVLTF.

The chain has TRBV27 and TRBJ2-6; D is unresolved. The CDR3 runs to 14 residues. The V gene's germline CDR1 is MNHEY and CDR2 SMNVEV (reference sequence). The V gene lost 6 bases and the J gene lost 0 bases, with 6 bases spanning the gap. CDR3 bases: TGTGCCAGCAGGACGGTCTCTGGGGCCAACGTCCTGACTTTC. This translates into CASRTVSGANVLTF.

This clone was counted a single time. The CDR3 coding sequence is TGTGCCAGCTCACCGACCTCAGGGATGTCTAATGAAAAACTGTTTTTT. This gives the protein CASSPTSGMSNEKLFF. The chain employs TRBV18 and TRBJ1-4, with D tentatively TRBD1 (5 bases). Trimming left V 3 bases short and J 3 bases short, with 14 bases between. CDR1 KGHSH and CDR2 LQKENI come from the germline V gene. The CDR3 length is 16 residues.

V usage is TRBV7-2 and J usage is TRBJ2-7; TRBD1 is a possible D gene (8 bases). Germline assignment: CDR1 SGHTA and CDR2 FQGNSA. V lost 4 bases, J lost 3 bases, and 13 bases lay in between. The CDR3 has 14 residues. The CDR3, as DNA: TGTGCCAGCAGCTCCACAGGGGGGGTCTACGAGCAGTACTTC. Translating it yields CASSSTGGVYEQYF.

V and J are TRBV9 and TRBJ2-2; 7 bases align to TRBD2. J gave up 0 bases and V 4 bases, and 6 bases lay outside the gene matches. Germline-derived CDR1 and CDR2 are SGDLS and YYNGEE. CDR3 length: 16 amino acids. The CDR3 here is CASSIRGDSNTGELFF. In nucleotides, the CDR3 is TGTGCCAGCAGCATTCGGGGGGACTCGAACACCGGGGAGCTGTTTTTT.

The chain is built from TRBV9 and TRBJ1-1; TRBD1 matches at 7 bases. The germline gives CDR1 SGDLS, CDR2 YYNGEE. This CDR3 is built from 17 residues. V shed 4 bases and J 0 bases; nucleotides not matched to a gene: 12. The CDR3 DNA reads TGTGCCAGCAGCCTGGGACAGACACCCATAATGAACACTGAAGCTTTCTTT. Its protein product is CASSLGQTPIMNTEAFF.